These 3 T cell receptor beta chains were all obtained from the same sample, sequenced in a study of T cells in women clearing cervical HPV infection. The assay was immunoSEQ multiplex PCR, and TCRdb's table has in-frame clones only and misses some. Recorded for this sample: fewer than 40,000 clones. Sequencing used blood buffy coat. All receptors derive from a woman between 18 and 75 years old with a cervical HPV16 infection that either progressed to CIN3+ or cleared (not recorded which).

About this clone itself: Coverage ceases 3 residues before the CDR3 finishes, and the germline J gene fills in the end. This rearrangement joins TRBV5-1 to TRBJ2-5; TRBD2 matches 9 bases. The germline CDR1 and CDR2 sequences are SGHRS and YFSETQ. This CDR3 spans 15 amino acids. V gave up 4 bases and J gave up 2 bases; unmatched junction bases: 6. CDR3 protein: CASSRTAGGQETQYF. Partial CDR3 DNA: TGCGCCAGCAGCCGCACTGCGGGGGGGCAAGAGACC.

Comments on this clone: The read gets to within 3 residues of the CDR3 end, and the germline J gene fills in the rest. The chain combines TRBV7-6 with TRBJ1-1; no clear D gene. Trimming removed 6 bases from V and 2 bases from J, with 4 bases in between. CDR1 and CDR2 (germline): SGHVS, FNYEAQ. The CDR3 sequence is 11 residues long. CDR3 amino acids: CASSSNTEAFF. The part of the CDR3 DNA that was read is TGTGCCAGCAGTTCTAACACTGAA.

CDR3 region: CASRPGGREEGAFF. The sequenced CDR3 bases are TGTGCCAGCAGGCCTGGTGGCAGGGAGGAGGGC. The chain couples TRBV5-5 to TRBJ1-1, with D possibly being TRBD1 (5 bases). Read sequence stops 3 residues before the CDR3 end, and the germline J gene provides the missing end. This CDR3 comprises 14 residues. In germline, CDR1 is SGHKS, CDR2 YYEKEE (reference sequence).